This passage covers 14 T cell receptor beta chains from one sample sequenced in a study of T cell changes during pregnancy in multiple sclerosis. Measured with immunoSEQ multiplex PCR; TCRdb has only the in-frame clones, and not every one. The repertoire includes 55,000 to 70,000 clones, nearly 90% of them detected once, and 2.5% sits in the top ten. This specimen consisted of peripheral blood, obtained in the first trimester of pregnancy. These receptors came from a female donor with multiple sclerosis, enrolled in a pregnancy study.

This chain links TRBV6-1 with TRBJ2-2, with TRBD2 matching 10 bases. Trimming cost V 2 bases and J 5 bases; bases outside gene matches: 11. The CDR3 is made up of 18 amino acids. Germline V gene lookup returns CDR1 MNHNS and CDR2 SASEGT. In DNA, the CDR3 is TGTGCCAGCAGTGAATTGAGCGGGGGGGCCTCGGGTACCGGGGAGCTGTTTTTT. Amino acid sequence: CASSELSGGASGTGELFF.

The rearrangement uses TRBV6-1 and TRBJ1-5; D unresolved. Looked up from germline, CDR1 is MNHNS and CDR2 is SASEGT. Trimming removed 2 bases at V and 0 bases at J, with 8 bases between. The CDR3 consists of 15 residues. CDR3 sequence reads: CASSERGHSNQPQHF. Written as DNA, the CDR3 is TGTGCCAGCAGTGAACGGGGTCATAGCAATCAGCCCCAGCATTTT.

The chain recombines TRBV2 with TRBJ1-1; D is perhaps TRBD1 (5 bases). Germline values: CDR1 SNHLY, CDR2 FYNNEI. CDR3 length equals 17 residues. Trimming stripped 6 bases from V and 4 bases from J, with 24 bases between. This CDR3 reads CASSPSGTSRTSTEAFF. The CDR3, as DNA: TGTGCCAGCAGCCCATCGGGGACTAGCAGAACTAGCACTGAAGCTTTCTTT.

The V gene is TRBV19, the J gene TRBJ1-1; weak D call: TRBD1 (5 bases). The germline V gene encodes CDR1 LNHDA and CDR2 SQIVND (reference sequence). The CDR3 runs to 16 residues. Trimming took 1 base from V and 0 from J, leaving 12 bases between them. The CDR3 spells CASSIGSGLLNTEAFF. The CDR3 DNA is TGTGCCAGTAGTATAGGGTCAGGGCTCTTGAACACTGAAGCTTTCTTT. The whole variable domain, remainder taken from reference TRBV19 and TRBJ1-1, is DGGITQSPKYLFRKEGQNVTLSCEQNLNHDAMYWYRQDPGQGLRLIYYSQIVNDFQKGDIAEGYSVSREKKESFPLTVTSAQKNPTAFYLCASSIGSGLLNTEAFFGQGTRLTVV.

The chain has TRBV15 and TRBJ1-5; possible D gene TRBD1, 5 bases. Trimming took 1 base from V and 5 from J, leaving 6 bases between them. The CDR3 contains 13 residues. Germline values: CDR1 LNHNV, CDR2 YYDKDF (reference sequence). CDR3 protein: CATSRGGDQPQHF. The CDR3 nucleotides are TGTGCCACCAGCAGAGGGGGGGATCAGCCCCAGCATTTT. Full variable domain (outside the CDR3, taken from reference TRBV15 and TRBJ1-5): DAMVIQNPRYQVTQFGKPVTLSCSQTLNHNVMYWYQQKSSQAPKLLFHYYDKDFNNEADTPDNFQSRRPNTSFCFLDIRSPGLGDTAMYLCATSRGGDQPQHFGDGTRLSIL.

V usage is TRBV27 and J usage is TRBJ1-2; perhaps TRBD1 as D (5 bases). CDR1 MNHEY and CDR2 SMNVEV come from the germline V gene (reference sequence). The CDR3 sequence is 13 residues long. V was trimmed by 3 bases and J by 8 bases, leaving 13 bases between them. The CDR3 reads CASSFAGMIGYTF. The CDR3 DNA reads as TGTGCCAGCAGTTTTGCAGGGATGATCGGCTACACCTTC.

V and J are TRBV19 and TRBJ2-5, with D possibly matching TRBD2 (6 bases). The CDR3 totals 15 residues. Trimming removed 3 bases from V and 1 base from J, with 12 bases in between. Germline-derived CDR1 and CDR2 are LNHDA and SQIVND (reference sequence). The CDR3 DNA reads TGTGCCAGTAGTATTACGGGCGGGACCCAAGAGACCCAGTACTTC. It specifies CASSITGGTQETQYF.

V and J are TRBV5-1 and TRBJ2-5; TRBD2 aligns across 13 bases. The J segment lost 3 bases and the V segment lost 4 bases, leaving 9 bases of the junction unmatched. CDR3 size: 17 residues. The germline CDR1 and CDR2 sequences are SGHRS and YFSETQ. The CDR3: CASSPPRLAGGEETQYF. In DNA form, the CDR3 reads TGCGCCAGCAGCCCACCCAGACTAGCGGGAGGAGAAGAGACCCAGTACTTC.

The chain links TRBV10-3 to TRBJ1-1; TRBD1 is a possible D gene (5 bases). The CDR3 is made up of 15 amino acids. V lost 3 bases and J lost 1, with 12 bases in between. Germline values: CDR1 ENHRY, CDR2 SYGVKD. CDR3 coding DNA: TGTGCCATCAGTGACTCTGACAGAAAGAACACTGAAGCTTTCTTT. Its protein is CAISDSDRKNTEAFF.

The CDR3 sequence is CASSLVTGAYEQYF. In nucleotides, the CDR3 is TGTGCCAGCAGCTTGGTCACAGGGGCCTACGAGCAGTACTTC. The V gene is TRBV5-8, the J gene TRBJ2-7; 7 nucleotides line up with TRBD1. This CDR3 is 14 amino acids long. Trimming took 0 bases from V and 2 from J; bases not matched to a gene: 2. Germline V gene data show CDR1 as SGHTS and CDR2 as YDEGEE.

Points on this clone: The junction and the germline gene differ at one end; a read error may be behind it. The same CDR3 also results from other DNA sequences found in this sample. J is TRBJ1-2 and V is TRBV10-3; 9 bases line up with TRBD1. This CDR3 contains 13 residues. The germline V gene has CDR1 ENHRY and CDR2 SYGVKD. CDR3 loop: CAISSRDRDGYTF. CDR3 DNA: TGTGCTATCAGTTCCAGGGACAGGGACGGCTACACCTTC.

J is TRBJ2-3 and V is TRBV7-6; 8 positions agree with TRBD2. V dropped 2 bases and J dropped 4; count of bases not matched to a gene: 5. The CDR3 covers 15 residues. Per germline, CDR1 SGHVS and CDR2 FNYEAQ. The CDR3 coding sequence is TGTGCCAGCAGCTTAACAAGCGGGAGCGCAGATACGCAGTATTTT. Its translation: CASSLTSGSADTQYF.

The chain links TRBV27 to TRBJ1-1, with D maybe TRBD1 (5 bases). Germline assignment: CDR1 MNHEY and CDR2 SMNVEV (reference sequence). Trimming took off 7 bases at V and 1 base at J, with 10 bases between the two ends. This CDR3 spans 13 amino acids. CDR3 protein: CASTFTGNTEAFF. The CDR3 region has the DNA TGTGCCAGCACCTTTACAGGGAACACTGAAGCTTTCTTT.

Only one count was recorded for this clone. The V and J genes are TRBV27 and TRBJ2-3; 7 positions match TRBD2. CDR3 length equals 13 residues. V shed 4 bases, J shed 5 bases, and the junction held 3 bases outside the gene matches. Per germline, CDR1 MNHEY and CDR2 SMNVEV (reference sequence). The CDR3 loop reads CASSWVAGDTQYF. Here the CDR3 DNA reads TGTGCCAGCAGTTGGGTAGCGGGAGATACGCAGTATTTT.